Shown below are 14 T cell receptor beta chains from a single sample sequenced in a study of neurological immune-mediated disorders. Time point defined: longitudinal time-point 1 (baseline). TCRdb redid the calling of the 5' RACE reads with MiXCR, one entry per CDR3 protein. This repertoire shows more than 70,000 distinct CDR3 sequences, roughly a tenth found once; its top ten account for about 9.6%. What was sequenced was PBMCs. Receptor source: a man aged 25 to 40 in good health.

The DNA of the CDR3 is TGCAGTGCGCTGGACAGGGGTAACAATGAGCAGTTCTTC. Its protein product is CSALDRGNNEQFF. The chain links TRBV20-1 to TRBJ2-1, with 9 nucleotides matching TRBD1. The CDR3 spans 13 residues. V lost 6 bases to trimming and J lost 5 bases; unmatched junction nucleotides: 5. Germline V lookup: CDR1 DFQATT, CDR2 SNEGSKA (reference sequence).

This clonotype was seen at least ten times. This sequence joins TRBV7-9 and TRBJ2-7; D not certain. This CDR3 contains 15 residues. Germline V lookup: CDR1 SEHNR, CDR2 FQNEAQ (reference sequence). The V end lost 6 bases, the J end lost 1 base, and 16 bases lay between the germline ends. CDR3 in amino acids: CASSAPVGSSYEQYF. The CDR3 DNA sequence: TGTGCCAGCAGTGCCCCCGTTGGGTCTTCCTACGAGCAGTACTTC.

This clonotype occurred many times. The rearrangement joins TRBV28 to TRBJ2-7; 8 bases are a match to TRBD2. CDR3 size: 15 residues. Germline CDR1 and CDR2: MDHEN and SYDVKM. V lost 2 bases, J lost 0 bases, and 3 bases stayed unmatched. CDR3 in amino acids: CASSLPGLVSYEQYF. The DNA of the CDR3 is TGTGCCAGCAGTTTACCGGGACTAGTCTCCTACGAGCAGTACTTC.

This clonotype was recorded many times. The chain couples TRBV12-3 or TRBV12-4 to TRBJ2-7; the D is unclear. The CDR3 has 15 residues. V was cut by 5 bases and J by 2 bases, with 16 bases left in between. Here the CDR3 reads CASSPEADFTYEQYF. As DNA, the CDR3 is TGTGCCAGCAGTCCAGAAGCAGACTTTACCTACGAGCAGTACTTC.

This clonotype came up many times. As DNA, the CDR3 is TGTGCCAGCAGCTTAGCCCTTTCGGGCGAGCAGTACTTC. Amino acid sequence: CASSLALSGEQYF. The gene calls are TRBV5-5 and TRBJ2-7; no clear D. The CDR3 loop spans 13 amino acids. Germline V lookup: CDR1 SGHKS, CDR2 YYEKEE (reference sequence). Trimming shortened V by 2 bases and J by 6 bases, and 12 bases separated the two germline ends.

This clonotype was observed many times. The genes are TRBV10-3 and TRBJ2-7; D is possibly TRBD2 (5 bases). The CDR3 is made up of 15 amino acids. V was shortened by 2 bases and J by 3 bases, with 14 bases between the two germline ends. The germline V gene has CDR1 ENHRY and CDR2 SYGVKD. The CDR3 is CAISEAYSEVYEQYF. The CDR3 region has the DNA TGTGCCATCAGTGAGGCGTATAGCGAGGTCTACGAGCAGTACTTC.

At least ten counts were recorded for this clonotype. The chain links TRBV28 to TRBJ2-7; D not certain. Germline CDR1 reads MDHEN; CDR2 reads SYDVKM. Trimming removed 6 bases at V and 4 bases at J, with 13 bases between. The CDR3 loop spans 13 amino acids. Here the CDR3 reads CASSDDEGYEQYF. In nucleotides, the CDR3 is TGTGCCAGCAGCGACGACGAAGGGTACGAGCAGTACTTC.

Many counts were recorded for this clonotype. CDR3 sequence: CATSRPGLAGVETQYF. The CDR3 DNA reads as TGTGCCACCAGCAGACCGGGACTAGCGGGAGTTGAGACCCAGTACTTC. This rearrangement joins TRBV15 to TRBJ2-5; TRBD2 matches 14 bases. Germline V gene data show CDR1 as LNHNV and CDR2 as YYDKDF (reference sequence). The trim removed 2 bases at V and 5 bases at J, leaving 4 bases unmatched. The CDR3 covers 16 residues.

This clonotype was observed many times. The chain uses TRBV4-2 and TRBJ2-7; 7 bases match TRBD1. This CDR3 is built from 14 residues. CDR1 and CDR2 from the germline V gene are LGHNA and YNFKEQ. The ends lost 4 bases at V and 2 bases at J; junction bases unmatched: 5. DNA of the CDR3: TGTGCCAGCAGCCTTGGACAGGCCGCCTACGAGCAGTACTTC. It encodes CASSLGQAAYEQYF.

In this sample, this clonotype turned up many times. The V and J genes are TRBV6-5 and TRBJ2-2; 7 nucleotides match TRBD2. V trimming: 7 bases; J trimming: 4 bases; junction bases outside the gene matches: 12. The germline CDR1 and CDR2 sequences are MNHEY and SVGAGI. This CDR3 region has 16 residues. Here the CDR3 DNA reads TGTGCCAGCAAAACGCGGGAGAGAATGGGCACCGGGGAGCTGTTTTTT. This encodes CASKTRERMGTGELFF.

This clonotype has a count of ten or more. The J gene is TRBJ2-7, the V gene TRBV29-1, with D uncertain. Germline CDR1 and CDR2: SQVTM and ANQGSEA. With 1 base removed from V and 3 bases from J, the gap between germline ends came to 10 bases. The CDR3 is 13 amino acids. The CDR3 DNA is TGCAGCGTTGAAGGCCCCGAAGGCTACGAGCAGTACTTC. It codes for CSVEGPEGYEQYF.

In the case of this clonotype: A read error may explain this, as a much larger clone is one base away. V is TRBV29-1 and J is TRBJ2-7; 9 bases are shared with TRBD2. V shed 4 bases, J shed 7 bases, and the junction held 14 bases outside the gene matches. The CDR3 runs to 15 residues. Germline V CDR1 and CDR2: SQVTM, ANQGSEA. CDR3 loop: CSVVDHRGRVGEQYF. The DNA for the CDR3 is TGCAGCGTTGTAGATCATCGCGGGAGGGTGGGGGAGCAGTACTTC.

This clonotype has a count of ten or more. This chain joins TRBV28 and TRBJ1-5; TRBD1 matches at 8 bases. Germline CDR1 and CDR2: MDHEN and SYDVKM. The V and J ends lost 4 bases and 5 bases, in that order; junction bases with no gene match: 10. The CDR3 spans 16 residues. CDR3 bases: TGTGCCAGCAGTTCACTAGGACAGGGAGGATATCAGCCCCAGCATTTT. As protein: CASSSLGQGGYQPQHF. Full variable domain (missing parts from reference TRBV28 and TRBJ1-5): DVKVTQSSRYLVKRTGEKVFLECVQDMDHENMFWYRQDPGLGLRLIYFSYDVKMKEKGDIPEGYSVSREKKERFSLILESASTNQTSMYLCASSSLGQGGYQPQHFGDGTRLSIL.

This clonotype occurred many times. The chain couples TRBV7-9 to TRBJ1-1, with D hard to call. Trimming shortened V by 3 bases and J by 1 base, and 3 bases separated the two germline ends. The CDR3 length is 12 residues. Germline V gene data show CDR1 as SEHNR and CDR2 as FQNEAQ (reference sequence). The CDR3 sequence: CASSLQNTEAFF. CDR3 DNA: TGTGCCAGCAGCTTGCAGAACACTGAAGCTTTCTTT. The entire variable domain, with the rest obtained from reference TRBV7-9 and TRBJ1-1, is as follows: DTGVSQNPRHKITKRGQNVTFRCDPISEHNRLYWYRQTLGQGPEFLTYFQNEAQLEKSRLLSDRFSAERPKGSFSTLEIQRTEQGDSAMYLCASSLQNTEAFFGQGTRLTVV.